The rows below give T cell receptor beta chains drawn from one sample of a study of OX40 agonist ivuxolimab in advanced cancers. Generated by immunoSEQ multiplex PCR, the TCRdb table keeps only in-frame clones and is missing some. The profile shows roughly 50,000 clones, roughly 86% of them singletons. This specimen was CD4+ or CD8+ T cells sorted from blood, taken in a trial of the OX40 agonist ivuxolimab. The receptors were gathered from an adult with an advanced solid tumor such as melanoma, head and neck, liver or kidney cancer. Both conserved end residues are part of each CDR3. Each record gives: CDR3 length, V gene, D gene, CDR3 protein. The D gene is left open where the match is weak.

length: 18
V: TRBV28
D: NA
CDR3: CASSPTGRLVDGANVLTF

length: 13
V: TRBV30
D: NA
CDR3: CAWSVSRDYGYTF

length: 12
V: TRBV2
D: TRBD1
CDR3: CASSPPNRGMQF

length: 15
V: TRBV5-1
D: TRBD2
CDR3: CASSVSGSSSDTQYF

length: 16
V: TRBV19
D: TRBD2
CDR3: CASSIGGGRTYNEQFF

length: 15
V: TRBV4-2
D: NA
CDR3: CASSQESSFSYEQYF

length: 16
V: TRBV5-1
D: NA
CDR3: CASSLVSDALQNEQFF

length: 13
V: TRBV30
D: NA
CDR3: CAWRRGKGETQYF

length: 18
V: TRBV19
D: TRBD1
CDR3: CASTPLGTGAGSNQPQHF

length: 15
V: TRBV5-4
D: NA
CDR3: CASSLGAGNTGELFF

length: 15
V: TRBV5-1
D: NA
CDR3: CASSLRRAEQDTQYF

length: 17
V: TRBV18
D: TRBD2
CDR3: CASSPPAGGSSYNEQFF

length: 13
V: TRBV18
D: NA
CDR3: CASPGQPNTEAFF

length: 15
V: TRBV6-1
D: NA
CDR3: CASSEEGGGITEAFF

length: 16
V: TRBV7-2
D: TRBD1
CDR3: CASSQNTGGRNQPQHF

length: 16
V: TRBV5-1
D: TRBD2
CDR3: CASKLNRLAGGHEQFF

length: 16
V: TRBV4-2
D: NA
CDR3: CASSQGAGDVALGYTF

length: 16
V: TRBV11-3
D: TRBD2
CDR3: CASSLDPGTSDNEQFF

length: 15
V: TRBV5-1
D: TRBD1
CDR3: CASSILGTGKETQYF

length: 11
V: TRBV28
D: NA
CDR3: CASSLQVVQYF

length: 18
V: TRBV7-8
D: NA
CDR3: CASSSPTGHRVGTGELFF

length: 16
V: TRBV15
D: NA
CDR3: CATSRVRGAGEDTQYF

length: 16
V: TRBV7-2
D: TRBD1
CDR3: CASSPGAPGTGEKLFF

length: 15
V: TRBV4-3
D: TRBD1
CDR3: CASSPTHRGAYGYTF

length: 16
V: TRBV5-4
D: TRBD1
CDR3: CASSLRDRTFSYEQYF

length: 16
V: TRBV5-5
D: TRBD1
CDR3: CASSLTRTGGNTEAFF

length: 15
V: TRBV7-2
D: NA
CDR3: CASSLRGSGANVLTF

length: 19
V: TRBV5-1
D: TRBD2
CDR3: CASSPSGTSGGGSTDTQYF

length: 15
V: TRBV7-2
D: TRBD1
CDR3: CASSLDRAANYGYTF

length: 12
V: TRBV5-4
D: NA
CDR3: CASSLDDYGYTF

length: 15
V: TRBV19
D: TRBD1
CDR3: CASSMVAGGEETQYF

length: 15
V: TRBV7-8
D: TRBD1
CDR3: CASSLEQGARNTIYF

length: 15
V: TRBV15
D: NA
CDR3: CATSRETAPWETQYF

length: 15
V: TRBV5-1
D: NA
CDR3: CASSLDPKNNSPLHF

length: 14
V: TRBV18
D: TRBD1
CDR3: CASSSGTGSTEAFF

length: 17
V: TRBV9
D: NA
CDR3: CASSVAAGTLAKNIQYF

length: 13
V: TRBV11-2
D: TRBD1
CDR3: CASSWTGGTEAFF

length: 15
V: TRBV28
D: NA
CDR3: CASSPPWAPNEKLFF

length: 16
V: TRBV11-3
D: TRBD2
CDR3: CASSPSGVAGRNEQFF

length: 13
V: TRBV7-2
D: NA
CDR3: CASSLETFGEQYF

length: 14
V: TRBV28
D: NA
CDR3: CASSLGAFYNEQFF

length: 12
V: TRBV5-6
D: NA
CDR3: CASSLLENEQFF

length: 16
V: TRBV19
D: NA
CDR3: CASSITGRSSGNTIYF

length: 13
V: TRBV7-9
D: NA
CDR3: CASSSQASGELFF

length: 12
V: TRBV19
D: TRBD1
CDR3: CASSPTGFGYTF

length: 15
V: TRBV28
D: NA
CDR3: CASRPLGVFNSPLHF

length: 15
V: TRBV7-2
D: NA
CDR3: CASRLGTRGTGELFF

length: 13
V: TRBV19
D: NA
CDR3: CALDSPYNNEQFF

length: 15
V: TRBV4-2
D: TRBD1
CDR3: CASSQVRQGLTEAFF

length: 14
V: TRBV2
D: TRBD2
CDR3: CASGLAGPTDTQYF

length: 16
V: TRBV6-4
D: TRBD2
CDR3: CASTRTSGSPPDTQYF

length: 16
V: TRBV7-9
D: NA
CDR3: CASSLGWAARNSPLHF

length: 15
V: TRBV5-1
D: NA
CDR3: CASSRRPSSYNEQFF

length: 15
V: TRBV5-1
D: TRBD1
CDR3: CASSLAGDRGYGYTF

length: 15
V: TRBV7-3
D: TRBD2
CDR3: CASSSRGGVQETQYF

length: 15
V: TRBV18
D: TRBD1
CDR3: CASSPRQGEGAEAFF

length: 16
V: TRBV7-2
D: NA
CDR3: CASSLAAGLSNQPQHF

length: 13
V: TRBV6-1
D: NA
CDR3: CASSEEGREPQHF

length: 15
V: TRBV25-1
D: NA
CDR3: CASSEYAGKYTEAFF

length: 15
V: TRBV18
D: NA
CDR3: CASSPGGGFQETQYF